This entry lists 30 T cell receptor beta chains sequenced from one sample in a study of metastatic and nonmetastatic thyroid tumors. The entire patient cohort was treatment-naive prior to thyroid surgery. TCRdb re-processed the PCR reads through MiXCR. The sample yields 45,000 to 60,000 clones, over 15% seen once. The specimen was blood. The receptor set was obtained from a female donor with papillary thyroid cancer or a benign thyroid nodule (not recorded which). Some clones in this sample may be carry-over from other donors' samples.

Of note for this clone: A read error may be the cause here, since a much bigger clone is one base away. V is TRBV4-1 and J is TRBJ2-2; D gene ambiguous. Germline V gene sequence: CDR1 MGHRA, CDR2 YSYEKL. The length of the CDR3 is 14 residues. V was pared by 0 bases and J by 8 bases, with 10 bases between. The CDR3 DNA is TGCGCCAGCAGCCAAGATCCGGTGCGTGGGGAGCTGTTTTTT. Translation gives CASSQDPVRGELFF.

This clone was counted many times. This chain uses TRBV10-3 with TRBJ2-2; D is unresolved. Per germline, CDR1 ENHRY and CDR2 SYGVKD. Trimming shortened V by 4 bases and J by 4 bases, and 7 bases separated the two germline ends. The CDR3 is 13 residues long. The CDR3: CAISVETTGELFF. CDR3 sequence (DNA): TGTGCCATCAGTGTTGAGACCACCGGGGAGCTGTTTTTT.

The chain recombines TRBV6-5 with TRBJ1-2; D is ambiguous. The CDR3 runs 16 residues. Germline CDR1 reads MNHEY; CDR2 reads SVGAGI. V lost 4 bases to trimming and J lost 7 bases, with 22 bases between them. CDR3: CASSWVMLGRVFGYTF. The CDR3 DNA follows: TGTGCCAGCAGTTGGGTTATGTTAGGACGGGTCTTTGGCTACACCTTC.

In this sample, this clone turned up many times. The genes are TRBV4-1 and TRBJ1-2, with D hard to call. This CDR3 has 15 residues. Trimming took off 5 bases at V and 8 bases at J, with 21 bases between the two ends. CDR1 MGHRA and CDR2 YSYEKL come from the germline V gene. The CDR3 DNA reads TGCGCCAGCAGCAACCACAACGGCCCAAACCGAGGCTACACCTTC. Protein product: CASSNHNGPNRGYTF.

This clone was seen many times. This chain uses TRBV29-1 with TRBJ1-2, with D perhaps matching TRBD1 (6 bases). Germline loops: CDR1 SQVTM, CDR2 ANQGSEA. V gave up 3 bases and J gave up 1 base, with 18 bases separating them. This CDR3 spans 16 amino acids. The CDR3 region is CSVDRDTEHLNYGYTF. The DNA of the CDR3 is TGCAGCGTTGACCGGGACACCGAACACCTTAACTATGGCTACACCTTC.

This clone was recorded at least ten times. The chain recombines TRBV19 with TRBJ2-7, with D maybe TRBD1 (5 bases). Germline V gives CDR1 LNHDA, CDR2 SQIVND (reference sequence). V was clipped by 5 bases and J by 2 bases, with 10 bases between them. This CDR3 has 13 amino acids. CDR3 nucleotide sequence: TGTGCCAGTAGTCTGGGGCTAGCCTACGAGCAGTACTTC. Amino acids: CASSLGLAYEQYF.

The chain links TRBV28 to TRBJ1-2, with TRBD1 matching over 7 bases. Trimming cost V 6 bases and J 5 bases; bases outside gene matches: 24. Per the germline V gene, CDR1 is MDHEN and CDR2 is SYDVKM. The CDR3 contains 19 residues. As DNA, the CDR3 is TGTGCCAGCAGGCGACAGGGTGCTTTCTACCGGGTCCTGGTTTATGGCTACACCTTC. Translating it yields CASRRQGAFYRVLVYGYTF.

This clone showed up just a few times. This clone may be a read error of a much larger clone one base away. The rearrangement links TRBV7-6 to TRBJ2-1; weak D call: TRBD2 (6 bases). The CDR3 spans 13 residues. V was pared by 10 bases and J by 3 bases, with 13 bases between. Germline V CDR1 and CDR2: SGHVS, FNYEAQ. The CDR3 DNA reads as TGTGCCATCCGAGCCGGGAGCTACAATGAGCAGTTCTTC. Residues: CAIRAGSYNEQFF. The full variable domain, completed using reference TRBV7-6 and TRBJ2-1, is GAGVSQSPRYKVTKRGQDVALRCDPISGHVSLYWYRQALGQGPEFLTYFNYEAQQDKSGLPNDRFSAERPEGSISTLTIQRTEQRDSAMYRCAIRAGSYNEQFFGPGTRLTVL.

A word on this clone: A much larger clone differs from this one at a single base, so this may be a read error. The CDR3 region is CAISERLEGGPNIQYF. In DNA, the CDR3 is TGTGCCATCAGTGAGAGGCTAGAGGGAGGACCAAACATTCAGTACTTC. The chain recombines TRBV10-3 with TRBJ2-4, with D maybe TRBD2 (6 bases). Germline V gives CDR1 ENHRY, CDR2 SYGVKD. This CDR3 has 16 residues. Trimming pared 2 bases from V and 6 bases from J, leaving 17 bases between.

The CDR3 DNA follows: TGCAGTTCGTCCGTGGCAGGTTCCTACAATGAGCAGTTCTTC. Translation gives CSSSVAGSYNEQFF. This chain uses TRBV20-1 with TRBJ2-1, with unresolved D. The V end was cut by 8 bases, the J end by 1 base, with 15 bases between. In germline, CDR1 is DFQATT, CDR2 SNEGSKA (reference sequence). CDR3 size: 14 residues.

The CDR3 bases are TGTGCCAGCAGTTCATTGGGACAGGGGACTCGAAACACCATATATTTT. Its protein is CASSSLGQGTRNTIYF. This sequence joins TRBV28 and TRBJ1-3; TRBD1 agrees at 10 bases. V dropped 4 bases and J dropped 5; count of bases not matched to a gene: 8. CDR1 and CDR2 (germline): MDHEN, SYDVKM. The CDR3 sequence is 16 residues long.

V and J are TRBV28 and TRBJ2-7, with TRBD1 identical over 7 bases. Looked up from germline, CDR1 is MDHEN and CDR2 is SYDVKM. Losses at the gene ends were 5 bases for V and 4 bases for J; bases not matched to a gene: 8. The CDR3 covers 14 residues. This chain's CDR3 is CASSIGTALYEQYF. In DNA form, the CDR3 reads TGTGCCAGCAGTATAGGGACAGCTCTATACGAGCAGTACTTC.

By its share, this clone is medium-sized. The gene calls are TRBV6-5 and TRBJ1-2, with D maybe TRBD1 (6 bases). The CDR3 totals 14 residues. V lost 2 bases to trimming and J lost 4 bases, with 11 bases between them. Germline V CDR1 and CDR2: MNHEY, SVGAGI. The CDR3 DNA follows: TGTGCCAGCAGTTACGGGGGCGGGTTCTATGGCTACACCTTC. Amino acids: CASSYGGGFYGYTF.

V gene TRBV7-3 combines with J gene TRBJ2-3; 8 nucleotides agree with TRBD2. The V gene's germline CDR1 is SGHTA and CDR2 FQGTGA. This CDR3 spans 22 amino acids. V lost 1 base and J lost 3; bases outside the gene matches: 24. The CDR3 region has the DNA TGTGCCAGCAGCTTAAGGTCGGGTGGGACTAGGCAAGGTTTTTCCAGAACAGATACGCAGTATTTT. Translated: CASSLRSGGTRQGFSRTDTQYF.

The chain employs TRBV19 and TRBJ2-1, with a tentative D call TRBD2 (6 bases). Trimming removed 8 bases from V and 4 bases from J, with 12 bases in between. CDR3 size: 13 residues. The germline CDR1 and CDR2 sequences are LNHDA and SQIVND (reference sequence). The CDR3 here is CASAPGGYNEQFF. The DNA of the CDR3 is TGTGCCAGTGCTCCTGGAGGGTACAATGAGCAGTTCTTC.

This clone came up many times. The CDR3 is CSARDIGQANTGELFF. The DNA of the CDR3 is TGCAGTGCTAGAGATATAGGACAGGCGAACACCGGGGAGCTGTTTTTT. This chain uses TRBV20-1 with TRBJ2-2; TRBD1 matches at 7 bases. Trimming at V came to 0 bases and at J to 0 bases, leaving 4 bases not matched to a gene. This CDR3 region has 16 residues. CDR1 is DFQATT, CDR2 SNEGSKA, per germline (reference sequence).

In this sample, this clone turned up a few times. Given a much more abundant clone one base away, this may be a read error. Other DNA sequences in the sample encode the same CDR3. CDR3 sequence reads: CASSLGGGGTDTQYF. CDR3 nucleotide sequence: TGTGCCAGCAGTTTGGGTGGGGGGGGAACAGATACGCAGTATTTT. The genes are TRBV28 and TRBJ2-3; 7 bases agree with TRBD2. The CDR3 spans 15 residues. V was pared by 3 bases and J by 3 bases, with 6 bases of the junction left unmatched. Germline CDR1 reads MDHEN; CDR2 reads SYDVKM.

For this clone: Given a much more abundant clone one base away, this may be a read error. CDR3 in DNA: TGTGCCAGCATCCAGAAGGGGGGGTGGTCAGGCTACAATGAGCAGTTCTTC. Translated, it gives CASIQKGGWSGYNEQFF. This chain uses TRBV7-8 with TRBJ2-1; D might be TRBD2 (7 bases). The germline gives CDR1 SGHVS, CDR2 FQNEAQ. This CDR3 spans 17 amino acids. Trimming cost V 7 bases and J 3 bases, with 22 bases left between them.

This clone has a count of ten or more. The rearrangement joins TRBV7-3 to TRBJ2-5, with D hard to call. This CDR3 is 13 amino acids long. V lost 0 bases, J lost 3 bases, and 5 bases lay in between. CDR1 and CDR2 (germline): SGHTA, FQGTGA. The CDR3 nucleotides are TGTGCCAGCAGCTTAACGTTTGAAGAGACCCAGTACTTC. It translates to CASSLTFEETQYF.

This clone has a count of ten or more. Other nucleotide sequences in the sample specify the same CDR3. The V call is TRBV9, the J call TRBJ2-1; 10 bases map to TRBD1. This CDR3 is built from 13 residues. The germline V gene encodes CDR1 SGDLS and CDR2 YYNGEE. V gave up 4 bases and J gave up 10 bases; unmatched junction bases: 5. The chain's CDR3 is CASSPRTGGEQFF. CDR3 DNA sequence: TGTGCCAGCAGCCCCAGGACAGGGGGGGAGCAGTTCTTC.

This clone was seen at least ten times. The CDR3 here is CASSLYRNRGRRETQYF. The CDR3 nucleotides are TGTGCCAGCAGTCTCTATCGGAACAGGGGGCGGAGGGAGACCCAGTACTTC. This rearrangement joins TRBV28 to TRBJ2-5; 9 bases fit TRBD1. The germline CDR1 and CDR2 sequences are MDHEN and SYDVKM. V lost 5 bases, J lost 5 bases, and 15 bases stayed unmatched. The CDR3 is 17 amino acids.

The chain employs TRBV12-3 or TRBV12-4 and TRBJ1-2; D is uncertain. The V and J ends lost 7 bases and 2 bases respectively, with 14 bases between them. The CDR3 totals 14 residues. CDR3 DNA sequence: TGTGCCAGCAATGAGGCAGCCCGAAACTATGGCTACACCTTC. Its translation is CASNEAARNYGYTF.

This clone was detected many times. This sequence joins TRBV2 and TRBJ2-3, with unresolved D. Germline CDR1 reads SNHLY; CDR2 reads FYNNEI. With 7 bases removed from V and 0 bases from J, the gap between germline ends came to 8 bases. The CDR3 is made up of 13 amino acids. CDR3 bases: TGTGCCAGCACCAGTACTAGCACAGATACGCAGTATTTT. Its translation is CASTSTSTDTQYF.

This clone appeared many times. J is TRBJ2-2 and V is TRBV24-1; D is undetermined. This CDR3 region has 15 residues. Germline CDR1 KGHDR, CDR2 SFDVKD. Deletions cut 4 bases from V and 0 bases from J, with 8 bases between. The CDR3 reads CATSDGFANTGELFF. The CDR3 DNA follows: TGTGCCACCAGTGACGGGTTTGCGAACACCGGGGAGCTGTTTTTT.

This clone was detected ten times or more. The V call is TRBV5-1, the J call TRBJ2-5, with D perhaps matching TRBD2 (5 bases). CDR1 is SGHRS and CDR2 is YFSETQ in the germline V gene. Trimming took 2 bases from V and 5 from J, leaving 7 bases between them. This CDR3 has 12 amino acids. The CDR3 spells CASSLPGETQYF. For the CDR3, the DNA is TGCGCCAGCAGCTTACCGGGGGAGACCCAGTACTTC.

This clone was detected many times. The gene calls are TRBV20-1 and TRBJ2-3, with TRBD2 identical over 13 bases. With 1 base clipped from V and 3 bases from J, the junction kept 4 bases outside the gene matches. In germline, CDR1 is DFQATT, CDR2 SNEGSKA (reference sequence). This CDR3 region has 16 residues. For the CDR3, the DNA is TGCAGTGCTAGAGTACTAGCGGGAGGGAGGACAGATACGCAGTATTTT. This codes for CSARVLAGGRTDTQYF.

This clone has at least ten counts. The rearrangement uses TRBV27 and TRBJ1-6; 7 bases fit TRBD1. The CDR3 has 14 residues. Germline loops: CDR1 MNHEY, CDR2 SMNVEV (reference sequence). V gave up 5 bases and J gave up 8 bases; unmatched junction bases: 6. This CDR3 is CASSRTGLYSPLHF. Written as DNA, the CDR3 is TGTGCCAGCAGTCGGACAGGACTATATTCACCCCTCCACTTT.

The rearrangement uses TRBV30 and TRBJ1-2; TRBD1 might be the D (5 bases). This CDR3 has 13 residues. V was trimmed by 0 bases and J by 8 bases, leaving 13 bases between them. The germline V gene has CDR1 GTSNPN and CDR2 SVGIG (reference sequence). Here the CDR3 reads CAWSVRGGTGYTF. In DNA form, the CDR3 reads TGTGCCTGGAGTGTACGTGGAGGGACGGGCTACACCTTC.

The genes are TRBV10-3 and TRBJ1-1; D not certain. V gave up 4 bases and J gave up 2 bases, with 8 bases separating them. This CDR3 region has 13 residues. Looked up from germline, CDR1 is ENHRY and CDR2 is SYGVKD. The CDR3 loop reads CAISAVHNTEAFF. CDR3 in DNA: TGTGCCATCAGTGCGGTGCATAACACTGAAGCTTTCTTT.

V gene TRBV6-1 combines with J gene TRBJ1-2; D gene uncertain. V was trimmed by 3 bases and J by 1 base, leaving 9 bases between them. The CDR3 runs to 14 residues. Germline CDR1 reads MNHNS; CDR2 reads SASEGT. The CDR3 nucleotides read TGTGCCAGCAGTGATGGTCCCATTAACTATGGCTACACCTTC. Protein sequence: CASSDGPINYGYTF.